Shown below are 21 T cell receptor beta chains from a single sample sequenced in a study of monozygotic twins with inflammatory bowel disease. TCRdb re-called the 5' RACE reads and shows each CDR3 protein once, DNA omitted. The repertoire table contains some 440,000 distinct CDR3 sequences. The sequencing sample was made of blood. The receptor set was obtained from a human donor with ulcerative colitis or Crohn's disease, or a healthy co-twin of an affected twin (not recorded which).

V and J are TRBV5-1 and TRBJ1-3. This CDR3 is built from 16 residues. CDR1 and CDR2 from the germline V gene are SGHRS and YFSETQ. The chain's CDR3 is CASSPRADNSGNTIYF.

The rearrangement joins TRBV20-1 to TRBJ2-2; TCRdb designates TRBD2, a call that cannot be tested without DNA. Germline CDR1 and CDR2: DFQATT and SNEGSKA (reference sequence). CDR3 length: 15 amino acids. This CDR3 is CSAQTGGTNTGELFF.

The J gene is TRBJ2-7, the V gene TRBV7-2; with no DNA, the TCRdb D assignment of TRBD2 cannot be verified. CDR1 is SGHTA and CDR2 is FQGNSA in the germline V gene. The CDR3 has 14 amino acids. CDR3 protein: CASSFGREAGEQYF. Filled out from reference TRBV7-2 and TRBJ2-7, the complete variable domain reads GAGVSQSPSNKVTEKGKDVELRCDPISGHTALYWYRQSLGQGLEFLIYFQGNSAPDKSGLPSDRFSAERTGGSVSTLTIQRTQQEDSAVYLCASSFGREAGEQYFGPGTRLTVT.

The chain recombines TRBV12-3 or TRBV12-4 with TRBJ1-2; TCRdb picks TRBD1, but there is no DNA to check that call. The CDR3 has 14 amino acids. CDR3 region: CASKETAPNYGYTF.

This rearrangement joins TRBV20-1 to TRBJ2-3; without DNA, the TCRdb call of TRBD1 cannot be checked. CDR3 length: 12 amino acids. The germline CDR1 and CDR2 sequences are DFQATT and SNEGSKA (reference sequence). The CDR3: CSAGTGRDTQYF.

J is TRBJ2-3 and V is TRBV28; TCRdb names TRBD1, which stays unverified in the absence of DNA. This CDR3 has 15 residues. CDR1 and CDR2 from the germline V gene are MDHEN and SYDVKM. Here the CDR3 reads CASSSPGLATGTQYF.

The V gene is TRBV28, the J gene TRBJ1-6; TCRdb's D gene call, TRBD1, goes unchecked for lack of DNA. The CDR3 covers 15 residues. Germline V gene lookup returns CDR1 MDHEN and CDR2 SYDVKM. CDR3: CASSFSRDSNSPLHF.

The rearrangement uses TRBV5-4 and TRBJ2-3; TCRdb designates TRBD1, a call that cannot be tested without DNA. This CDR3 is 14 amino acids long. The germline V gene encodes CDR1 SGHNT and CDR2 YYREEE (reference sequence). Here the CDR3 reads CASSSDNRGDTQYF. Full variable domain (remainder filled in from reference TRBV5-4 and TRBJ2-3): ETGVTQSPTHLIKTRGQQVTLRCSSQSGHNTVSWYQQALGQGPQFIFQYYREEENGRGNFPPRFSGLQFPNYSSELNVNALELDDSALYLCASSSDNRGDTQYFGPGTRLTVL.

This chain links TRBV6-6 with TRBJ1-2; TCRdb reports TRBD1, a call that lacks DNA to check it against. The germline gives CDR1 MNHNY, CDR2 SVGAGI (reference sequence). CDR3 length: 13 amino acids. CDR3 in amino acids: CASSAGTGSGYTF.

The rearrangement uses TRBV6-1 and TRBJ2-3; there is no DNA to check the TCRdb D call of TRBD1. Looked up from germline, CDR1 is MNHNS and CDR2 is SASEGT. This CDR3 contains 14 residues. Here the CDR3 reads CASSRDREIYTQYF.

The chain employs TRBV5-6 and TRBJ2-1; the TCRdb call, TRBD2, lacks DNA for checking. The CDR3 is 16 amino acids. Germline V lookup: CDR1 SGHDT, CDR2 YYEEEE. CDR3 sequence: CASSVTTSVTYNEQFF.

CDR3 sequence reads: CASSLAPAGTDTQYF. This rearrangement joins TRBV5-1 to TRBJ2-3; the TRBD2 assignment by TCRdb is unverifiable without DNA. CDR3 size: 15 residues. Germline CDR1 reads SGHRS; CDR2 reads YFSETQ.

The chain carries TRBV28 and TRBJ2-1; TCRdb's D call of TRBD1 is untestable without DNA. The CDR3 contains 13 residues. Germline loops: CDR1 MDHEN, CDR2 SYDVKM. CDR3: CASRTGLYNEQFF. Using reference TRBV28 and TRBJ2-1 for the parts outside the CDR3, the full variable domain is DVKVTQSSRYLVKRTGEKVFLECVQDMDHENMFWYRQDPGLGLRLIYFSYDVKMKEKGDIPEGYSVSREKKERFSLILESASTNQTSMYLCASRTGLYNEQFFGPGTRLTVL.

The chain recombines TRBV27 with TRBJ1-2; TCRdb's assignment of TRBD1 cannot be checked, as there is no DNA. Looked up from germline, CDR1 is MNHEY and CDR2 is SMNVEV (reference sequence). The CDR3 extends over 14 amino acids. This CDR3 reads CASSRRGAYYGYTF.

The CDR3 sequence: CSAPAGGVNEQFF. J is TRBJ2-1 and V is TRBV20-1; TCRdb outputs TRBD1, but without DNA this stays unchecked. The length of the CDR3 is 13 residues. Germline V gene data show CDR1 as DFQATT and CDR2 as SNEGSKA (reference sequence).

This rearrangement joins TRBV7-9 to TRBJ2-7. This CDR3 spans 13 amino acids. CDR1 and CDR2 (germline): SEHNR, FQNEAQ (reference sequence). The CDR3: CASSPNGVSEQYF.

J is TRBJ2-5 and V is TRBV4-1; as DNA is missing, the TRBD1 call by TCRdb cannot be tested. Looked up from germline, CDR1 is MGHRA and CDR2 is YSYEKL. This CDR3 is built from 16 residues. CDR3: CASSQGKGTNQETQYF.

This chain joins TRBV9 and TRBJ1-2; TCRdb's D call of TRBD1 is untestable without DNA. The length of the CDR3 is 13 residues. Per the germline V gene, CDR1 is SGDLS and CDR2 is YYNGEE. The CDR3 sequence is CASSPNPGEGYTF.

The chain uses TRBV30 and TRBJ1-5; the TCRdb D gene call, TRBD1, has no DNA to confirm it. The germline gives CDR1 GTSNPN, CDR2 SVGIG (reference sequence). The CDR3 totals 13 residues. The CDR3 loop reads CAWRRDGHQPQHF.

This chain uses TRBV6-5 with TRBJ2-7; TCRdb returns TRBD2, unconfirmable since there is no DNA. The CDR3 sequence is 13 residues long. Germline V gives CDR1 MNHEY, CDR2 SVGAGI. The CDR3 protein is CASRASGRLEQYF.

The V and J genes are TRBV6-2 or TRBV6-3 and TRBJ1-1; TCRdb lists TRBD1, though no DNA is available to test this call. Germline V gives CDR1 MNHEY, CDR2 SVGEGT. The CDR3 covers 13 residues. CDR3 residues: CASSYNARGHAFF.